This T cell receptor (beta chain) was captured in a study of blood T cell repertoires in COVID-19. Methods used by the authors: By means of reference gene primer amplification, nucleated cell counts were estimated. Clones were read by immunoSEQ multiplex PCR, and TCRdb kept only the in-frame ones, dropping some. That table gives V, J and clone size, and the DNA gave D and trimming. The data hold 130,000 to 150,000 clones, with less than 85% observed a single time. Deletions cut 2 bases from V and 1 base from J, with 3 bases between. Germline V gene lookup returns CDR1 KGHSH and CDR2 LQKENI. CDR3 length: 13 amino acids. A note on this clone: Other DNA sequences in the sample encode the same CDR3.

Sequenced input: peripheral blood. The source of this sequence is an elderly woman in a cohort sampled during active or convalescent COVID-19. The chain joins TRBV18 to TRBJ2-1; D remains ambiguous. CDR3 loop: CASSPESYNEQFF. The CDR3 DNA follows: TGTGCCAGCTCACCAGAGTCCTACAATGAGCAGTTCTTC.